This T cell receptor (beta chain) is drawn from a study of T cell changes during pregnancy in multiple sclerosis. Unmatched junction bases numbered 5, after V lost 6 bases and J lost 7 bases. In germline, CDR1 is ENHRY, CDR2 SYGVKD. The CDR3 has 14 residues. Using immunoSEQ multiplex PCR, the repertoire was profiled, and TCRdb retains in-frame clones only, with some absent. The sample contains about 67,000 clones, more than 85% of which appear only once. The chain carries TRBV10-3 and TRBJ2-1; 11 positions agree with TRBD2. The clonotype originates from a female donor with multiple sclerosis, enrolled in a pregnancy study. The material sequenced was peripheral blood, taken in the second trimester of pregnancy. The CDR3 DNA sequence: TGTGCCATCAGGACTAGCGGGATTGAAAATGAGCAGTTCTTC. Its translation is CAIRTSGIENEQFF.